This T cell receptor (beta chain) originates from a study of identical twins (dated by TCRdb to 2015 to 2016). Looking at the study overall: The study deep-sequenced TCR alpha and beta repertoires from monozygotic twins, unrelated adults of various ages and cord blood to test whether fetal clonotypes persist. To rule out contamination, the twin experiments were replicated at different times with different library preparation protocols. The research as a whole found: Compared with coincidental sharing between unrelated individuals, out-of-frame TCR alpha sequences shared between twins showed an excess of sequences with low generation probability. In monozygotic twins, recombination models systematically underestimated out-of-frame TCR alpha sharing, but the models matched the sharing seen between unrelated individuals. Because the same donors could not be followed over many years, conclusions were based on cross-sectional statistical analysis. A weaker excess of twin sharing was found in beta out-of-frame sequences because the signal-to-noise ratio was lowered by fewer shared sequences. Fewer insertions were carried by abundant cord blood beta clonotypes; a weaker similar trend was observed in young adult naive repertoires, while no such trend was observed in memory repertoires. Invariant T cells such as MAIT and iNKT could partly confound zero-insertion analyses, though diverse VJ usage argued against this for most clonotypes.

Every donor was a healthy Caucasian. The twin cohort consisted of three pairs of female monozygotic twins, all aged roughly 18 to 29 years. CD4+ and CD8+ T cell populations were isolated with positive isolation kits from Invitrogen. On this clonotype itself: Its cognate antigen has yet to be identified. The sample holds no much larger clone one base away, and base qualities are not on file.

Library preparation employed 5' RACE. Reads for this sample came from an Illumina HiSeq 2000. A universal primer binding site was introduced by template switching, and a unique molecular identifier was present in the final cDNA, enabling accurate counting of TCR cDNA molecules. Specific primers in the conserved constant-segment region were used to synthesize first-strand cDNA for the TCR alpha and beta chains. Each cDNA library was double barcoded, with a SMART-Mk sample barcode plus Illumina barcodes, to control for contamination. TruSeq adapter sequences along with Illumina sample barcodes were introduced in two successive PCR steps. TCR alpha and beta cDNA libraries were sequenced on the Illumina HiSeq platform with custom primers. Per the source publication's procedure: Unique molecular identifiers were extracted from raw reads with MiGEC, and CDR3 positions were determined with MiXCR. For each individual, recombination models were inferred using an EM algorithm with the repgenHMM and IGoR tools. Shared clonotypes were analyzed with the tcR package in R, and sharing was normalized by the product of cloneset sizes. Out-of-frame nonproductive sequences were analyzed to study raw recombination free of thymic and clonal selection effects. TCRdb handled the public reads itself, with Q25 trimming in fastp and clone calling in MiXCR, and kept productive beta chains. Every distinct CDR3 protein forms one entry, paired with its most common genes and DNA. The V and J calls, along with clone size, are taken from TCRdb and not from the paper's own processing. This sample is represented by about 550,000 distinct CDR3 sequences; about a fifth of them were singletons. In total, the top ten clones hold 0.48% of the sample.

These same records also appear under a second study, on yellow fever vaccine responses in identical twins. In that second paper, the authors write: According to the authors, in identical twins the way T cells responded to vaccination appeared partly convergent and partly personalized. The study precisely tracked vaccine-responding T cell clones in identical twins.

This TCR derives from a woman under 30 in good health. Sequencing input: CD4+ T cells sorted from blood.

The sequence in DNA is TGTGCCAGCATGACCCCCAGGGTACTTTACGAGCAGTACTTC. Translation gives CASMTPRVLYEQYF. The chain employs TRBV6-2 or TRBV6-3 and TRBJ2-7; the best D guess is TRBD1, with 5 bases matching. V and J are truncated by 7 bases and 4 bases respectively, leaving an intervening sequence of 17 bases. Looking up the germline V gene yields CDR1 MNHEY and CDR2 SVGEGT. Reading from cysteine to phenylalanine, the CDR3 counts 14 amino acids. Only CDR3 DNA is held: 42 bases, read in frame from base 1.